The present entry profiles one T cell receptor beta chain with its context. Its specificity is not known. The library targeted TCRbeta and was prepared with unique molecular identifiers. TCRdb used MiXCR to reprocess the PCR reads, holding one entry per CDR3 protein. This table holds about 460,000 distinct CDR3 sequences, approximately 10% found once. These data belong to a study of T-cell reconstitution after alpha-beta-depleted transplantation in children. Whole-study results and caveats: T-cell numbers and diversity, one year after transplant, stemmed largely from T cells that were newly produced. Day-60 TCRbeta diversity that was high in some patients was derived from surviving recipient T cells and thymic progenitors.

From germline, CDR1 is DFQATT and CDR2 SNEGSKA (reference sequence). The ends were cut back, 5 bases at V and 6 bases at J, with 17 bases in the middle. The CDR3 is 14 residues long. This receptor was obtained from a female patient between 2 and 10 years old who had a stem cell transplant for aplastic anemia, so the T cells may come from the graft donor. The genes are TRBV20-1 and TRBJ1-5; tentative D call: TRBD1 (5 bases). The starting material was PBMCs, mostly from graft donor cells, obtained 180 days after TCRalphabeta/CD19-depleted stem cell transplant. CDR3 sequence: CSALPGRGFQPQHF. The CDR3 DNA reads TGCAGTGCTTTGCCGGGACGGGGTTTTCAGCCCCAGCATTTT.